This TCR beta chain was profiled in a study of breast tumors, draining lymph nodes, adjacent tissues. Study-level points and caveats: That most tumor T cells come from lymph nodes remained unproven.

In this sample, this clonotype turned up many times. What it binds is unknown. The lymph nodes were axillary draining lymph nodes from breast cancer patients. Trimming removed 7 bases from V and 6 bases from J; junction bases left unmatched: 8. The V gene's germline CDR1 is MNHNS and CDR2 SASEGT. The CDR3 has 13 residues. TCRdb reprocessed the multiplex PCR reads via MiXCR and lists one record per CDR3 protein. The profile shows approximately 190,000 distinct CDR3 sequences, roughly 31% of them singletons. V is TRBV6-1 and J is TRBJ1-2; 7 nucleotides match TRBD1. This receptor was obtained from a female donor with breast cancer. Some clones in this sample may be carry-over from other donors' samples. Source material: axillary lymph node tissue. CDR3 loop: CASILRGEDGYTF. The CDR3, as DNA: TGTGCCAGCATTCTCAGGGGGGAAGATGGCTACACCTTC.